The 7 T cell receptor beta chains below come from one sample, sequenced in a study of Graves' ophthalmopathy and Graves' hyperthyroidism. RNA transcripts served as template for amplifying TCR beta CDR3 sequences. The first-round RT-PCR employed HTBI primers together with the Qiagen OneStep RT-PCR kit. A multiplex PCR was then performed as the second round. MiXCR, applied by TCRdb to the multiplex PCR reads, yields one record per CDR3 protein. The data hold about 700,000 distinct CDR3 sequences, with roughly 40% observed a single time. Material for sequencing was peripheral blood. The receptor set was obtained from an adult man with Graves' ophthalmopathy.

This clonotype was seen ten or more times. The chain uses TRBV6-5 and TRBJ1-4; D not resolved. The V gene lost 4 bases and the J gene lost 11 bases, with 17 bases spanning the gap. The CDR3 runs 14 residues. In germline, CDR1 is MNHEY, CDR2 SVGAGI. The CDR3 DNA sequence: TGTGCCAGCAGTTCCCGCTCACTGTCTCATAAACTGTTTTTT. It encodes CASSSRSLSHKLFF.

Ten or more counts support this clonotype. The chain recombines TRBV24-1 with TRBJ2-7; D tentatively fits TRBD1 or TRBD2 (5 bases each). Germline loops: CDR1 KGHDR, CDR2 SFDVKD. Trimming took off 3 bases at V and 2 bases at J, with 13 bases between the two ends. This CDR3 is 15 amino acids long. In DNA form, the CDR3 reads TGTGCCACCAGTGATCTACGGGACGGAGCCTACGAGCAGTACTTC. Encoded protein: CATSDLRDGAYEQYF.

The chain joins TRBV6-5 to TRBJ2-7, with 7 bases aligning to TRBD2. Germline V gene lookup returns CDR1 MNHEY and CDR2 SVGAGI. Unmatched junction bases numbered 11, after V lost 4 bases and J lost 2 bases. The length of the CDR3 is 16 residues. For the CDR3, the DNA is TGTGCCAGCAGTTTCAAGGCTAGCGGTTTTGCCTACGAGCAGTACTTC. It codes for CASSFKASGFAYEQYF.

V usage is TRBV7-9 and J usage is TRBJ2-7; D is tentatively TRBD1 or TRBD2 (5 bases each). Trimming stripped 0 bases from V and 8 bases from J, with 17 bases between. This CDR3 region has 15 residues. Germline CDR1 SEHNR, CDR2 FQNEAQ (reference sequence). The CDR3 nucleotides are TGTGCCAGCAGCTTAGCTCCCAACGGGGCAGGCAAGCAGTACTTC. Amino acid sequence: CASSLAPNGAGKQYF.

V and J are TRBV19 and TRBJ1-5; no clear D gene. CDR1 LNHDA and CDR2 SQIVND come from the germline V gene (reference sequence). The CDR3 has 14 amino acids. V was clipped by 2 bases and J by 4 bases, with 9 bases between them. Written as DNA, the CDR3 is TGTGCCAGTAGTATAAAAAGCGGGAATCAGCCCCAGCATTTT. Translation gives CASSIKSGNQPQHF.

V usage is TRBV5-4 and J usage is TRBJ2-7; 8 bases align to TRBD1. Per the germline V gene, CDR1 is SGHNT and CDR2 is YYREEE (reference sequence). The CDR3 is 17 residues long. V shed 2 bases, J shed 1 base, and the junction held 11 bases outside the gene matches. The CDR3 is CASSFFGQGARSYEQYF. The CDR3 nucleotides read TGTGCCAGCAGCTTCTTTGGGCAGGGGGCCCGATCCTACGAGCAGTACTTC.

This clonotype was detected a few times. The chain couples TRBV3-1 to TRBJ2-7; D ambiguous. CDR3 length: 12 residues. CDR1 LGHDT and CDR2 YNNKEL come from the germline V gene (reference sequence). Trimming removed 2 bases at V and 4 bases at J, with 6 bases between. The CDR3 protein is CASSQMGYEQYF. CDR3 DNA: TGTGCCAGCAGCCAAATGGGATACGAGCAGTACTTC.